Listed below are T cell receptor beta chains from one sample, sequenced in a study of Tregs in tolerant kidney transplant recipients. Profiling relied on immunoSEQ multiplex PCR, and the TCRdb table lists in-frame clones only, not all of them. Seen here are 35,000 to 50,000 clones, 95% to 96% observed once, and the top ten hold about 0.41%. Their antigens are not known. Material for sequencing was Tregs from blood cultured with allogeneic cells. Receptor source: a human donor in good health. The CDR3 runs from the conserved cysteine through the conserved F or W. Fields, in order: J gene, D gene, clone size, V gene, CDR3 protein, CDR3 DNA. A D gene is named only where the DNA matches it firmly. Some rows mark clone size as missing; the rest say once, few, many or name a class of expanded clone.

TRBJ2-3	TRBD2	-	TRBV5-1	CASSLKGGRADTQYF	TGCGCCAGCAGCTTGAAAGGCGGGAGGGCTGATACGCAGTATTTT
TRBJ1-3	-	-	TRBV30	CAWSPRTLSSGNTIYF	TGTGCCTGGAGTCCCCGGACACTCTCCTCTGGAAACACCATATATTTT
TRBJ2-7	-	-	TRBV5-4	CASSLVPSFHEQYF	TGTGCCAGCAGCTTGGTGCCTTCTTTCCACGAGCAGTACTTC
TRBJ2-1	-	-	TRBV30	CAWSHMYNEQFF	TGTGCCTGGAGTCATATGTACAATGAGCAGTTCTTC
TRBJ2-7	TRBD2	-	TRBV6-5	CASSYWAGGPLEQYF	TGTGCCAGCAGTTATTGGGCGGGAGGGCCCCTCGAGCAGTACTTC
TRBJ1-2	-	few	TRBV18	CASSHHLPYYGYTF	TGTGCCAGCTCACACCACCTCCCTTACTATGGCTACACCTTC
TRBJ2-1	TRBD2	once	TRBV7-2	CASSFQAGGLYNEQFF	TGTGCCAGCAGCTTCCAAGCGGGAGGGCTCTACAATGAGCAGTTCTTC
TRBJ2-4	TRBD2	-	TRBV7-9	CASSLALAGGAKNIQYF	TGTGCCAGCAGCTTAGCACTAGCGGGAGGAGCCAAAAACATTCAGTACTTC
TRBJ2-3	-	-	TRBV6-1	CASSVLGGGTDTQYF	TGTGCCAGCAGTGTTTTAGGGGGGGGCACAGATACGCAGTATTTT
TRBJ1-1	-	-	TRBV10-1	CASSPHGGRDTEAFF	TGCGCCAGCAGTCCTCACGGGGGTAGGGACACTGAAGCTTTCTTT
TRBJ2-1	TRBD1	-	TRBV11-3	CASSPDGQASNEQFF	TGTGCCAGCAGCCCTGATGGACAGGCGTCAAATGAGCAGTTCTTC
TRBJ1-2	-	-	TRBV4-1	CASSLRRLSNYGYTF	TGCGCCAGCAGCCTGCGGAGGCTTTCTAACTATGGCTACACCTTC
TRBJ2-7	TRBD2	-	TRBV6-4	CASSLLAGGDAAEQYF	TGTGCCAGCAGCCTACTAGCGGGAGGGGACGCAGCCGAGCAGTACTTC
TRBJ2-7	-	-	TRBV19	CASSKTGTYEQYF	TGTGCCAGTAGTAAAACCGGAACCTACGAGCAGTACTTC
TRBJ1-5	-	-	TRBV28	CASSFQVTAQHF	TGTGCCAGCAGTTTCCAGGTCACGGCCCAGCATTTT
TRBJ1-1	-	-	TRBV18	CASSPDMGTPRAFF	TGTGCCAGCTCACCAGACATGGGGACTCCACGGGCTTTCTTT
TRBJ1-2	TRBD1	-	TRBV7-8	CASSSLGQGHYGYTF	TGTGCCAGCAGCTCTTTGGGACAGGGCCACTATGGCTACACCTTC
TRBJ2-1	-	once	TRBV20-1	CSAPTYNEQFF	TGCAGTGCTCCTACTTACAATGAGCAGTTCTTC
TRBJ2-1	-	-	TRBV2	CASSGASNEQFF	TGTGCCAGCAGTGGGGCTAGTAATGAGCAGTTCTTC
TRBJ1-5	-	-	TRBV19	CASSISGVSNQPQHF	TGTGCCAGTAGTATCTCCGGGGTTAGCAATCAGCCCCAGCATTTT
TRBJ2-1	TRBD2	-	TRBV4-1	CASSQGGPRTSGRAGEQFF	TGCGCCAGCAGCCAAGGCGGCCCACGGACTAGCGGGAGGGCCGGTGAGCAGTTCTTC
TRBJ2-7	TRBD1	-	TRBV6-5	CASSRYRDSYGQYF	TGTGCCAGCAGCAGGTACCGGGACAGCTACGGGCAGTACTTC
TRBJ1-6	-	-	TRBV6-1	CASRDTSAALHF	TGTGCCAGCCGGGACACCTCGGCTGCCCTCCACTTT
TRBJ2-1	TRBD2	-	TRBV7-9	CASSPRTSGGYNEQFF	TGTGCCAGCAGCCCTCGGACTAGCGGGGGCTACAATGAGCAGTTCTTC
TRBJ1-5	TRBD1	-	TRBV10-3	CAISENLGQGPFNQPQHF	TGTGCCATCAGTGAGAATCTCGGACAGGGTCCCTTTAATCAGCCCCAGCATTTT
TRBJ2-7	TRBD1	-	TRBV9	CASSVADRVEQYF	TGTGCCAGCAGCGTAGCTGACAGGGTCGAGCAGTACTTC
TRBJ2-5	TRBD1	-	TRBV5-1	CASSRDRQETQYF	TGCGCCAGCAGTCGGGACAGACAAGAGACCCAGTACTTC
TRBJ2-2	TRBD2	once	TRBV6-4	CASSEDWRGATGELFF	TGTGCCAGCAGTGAAGATTGGCGGGGGGCGACCGGGGAGCTGTTTTTT